Listed below are T cell receptor beta chains from one sample, sequenced in a study of beta chain features in type 1 diabetes. Assay: immunoSEQ multiplex PCR; the TCRdb copy retains only in-frame clones and omits some. The table lists 600,000 to 650,000 clones, about 16% of them singletons. Sequenced sample: naive CD4+ T cells from blood. Receptor source: a man aged 18-30 years in good health. Each CDR3 is given with its conserved first and last residue. The D gene is left open where the match is weak. The size of a clone is reported for some rows only, either as once, few or many, or as a class for expanded clones.

>-|TRBV29-1|TRBD1|TRBJ1-5
TGCAGCGCGGGACAGGGGGCCTCTCAGCCCCAGCATTTT
CSAGQGASQPQHF
>few|TRBV10-3|-|TRBJ2-3
TGTGCCATCAGTGAGTCGAACCCTAGTTCAGATACGCAGTATTTT
CAISESNPSSDTQYF
>-|TRBV4-2|TRBD2|TRBJ2-1
TGTGCCAGCAGCCACAGGACTAGCGGAGTGGACGGTGAGCAGTTCTTC
CASSHRTSGVDGEQFF
>few|TRBV27|TRBD1|TRBJ2-3
TGTGCCACAAACGAGGGGACAGCTGGCACAGATACGCAGTATTTT
CATNEGTAGTDTQYF
>few|TRBV9|-|TRBJ2-2
TGTGCCAGCAGCGTAGGGGTTAGCCTCATTAGCGGGGAGCTGTTTTTT
CASSVGVSLISGELFF
>-|TRBV5-6|-|TRBJ1-6
TGTGCCAGCAGCACGGAGAGGGGGACCTCACCCCTCCACTTT
CASSTERGTSPLHF
>-|TRBV5-4|TRBD2|TRBJ2-1
TGTGCCAGCAGCCAAGGGACTAGCGGGGGATACAATGAGCAGTTCTTC
CASSQGTSGGYNEQFF
>-|TRBV4-2|-|TRBJ2-7
TGTGCCAGCAGCCACGGACAGTCCTACGAGCAGTACTTC
CASSHGQSYEQYF
>few|TRBV5-4|-|TRBJ2-5
TGTGCCAGCAGTATGGAGGGGGGACAAGAGACCCAGTACTTC
CASSMEGGQETQYF
>few|TRBV18|-|TRBJ2-1
TGTGCCGGCCGCCTCAGGGTTTCGGACGACAATGAGCAGTTCTTC
CAGRLRVSDDNEQFF
>-|TRBV7-2|-|TRBJ2-7
TGTGCCAGCAGCTTATCCTCGTCTAACTACGAGCAGTACTTC
CASSLSSSNYEQYF
>-|TRBV30|-|TRBJ1-6
TGTGCCTGGGGGTTACCAGGGAATAATTCACCCCTCCACTTT
CAWGLPGNNSPLHF
>-|TRBV9|TRBD1|TRBJ2-1
TGTGCCAGCAGCTCCAGACAGGGGTTCCCCTACAATGAGCAGTTCTTC
CASSSRQGFPYNEQFF
>-|TRBV7-2|TRBD1|TRBJ2-7
TGTGCCAGCAGCTTAGTCGGGACAGGTGTCTACGAGCAGTACTTC
CASSLVGTGVYEQYF
>many|TRBV28|-|TRBJ2-1
TGTGCCACTATGTTGTACAATGAGCAGTTCTTC
CATMLYNEQFF
>-|TRBV2|-|TRBJ1-1
TGTGCCAGCAGTGTATCCGCGGGCCAGGGCCAAGCTTTCTTT
CASSVSAGQGQAFF
>-|TRBV28|-|TRBJ2-3
TGTGCCAGCAGTTTATGGTCTTCAGGGGCTAGCACAGATACGCAGTATTTT
CASSLWSSGASTDTQYF
>-|TRBV25-1|-|TRBJ1-4
TGTGCCAGCAGTGAAGGGGGCTTGGGGGAAAAACTGTTTTTT
CASSEGGLGEKLFF
>-|TRBV7-3|-|TRBJ2-1
TGTGCCAGCAGCTTAAGTCCGGGGGGCGAGCAGTTCTTC
CASSLSPGGEQFF
>-|TRBV28|-|TRBJ2-3
TGTGCCAGCAGTTCGTGGGGGTTACCTAGCACAGATACGCAGTATTTT
CASSSWGLPSTDTQYF
>few|TRBV10-3|-|TRBJ2-3
TGTGCCATCAGTGTACAGGGCACAGATACGCAGTATTTT
CAISVQGTDTQYF
>-|TRBV29-1|-|TRBJ1-3
TGCAGCGGGAGTTACTCTGGAAACACCATATATTTT
CSGSYSGNTIYF
>-|TRBV5-4|-|TRBJ1-6
TGTGCCAGCAGCTTGGGTGCGGGACTGTATAATTCACCCCTCCACTTT
CASSLGAGLYNSPLHF
>-|TRBV7-8|TRBD2|TRBJ2-3
TGTGCCAGCAGCTTAGCCGCGGGACTAGCGGGAGGTGGAACAGATACGCAGTATTTT
CASSLAAGLAGGGTDTQYF
>-|TRBV11-2|-|TRBJ1-2
TGTGCCAGCAGCTTAGTTTGGGACAAGGTGGTCTATGGCTACACCTTC
CASSLVWDKVVYGYTF
>once|TRBV2|-|TRBJ1-2
TGTGCCAGCAGTAGGGAACTCTATGGCTACACCTTC
CASSRELYGYTF
>-|TRBV28|-|TRBJ2-4
TGTGCCAGCAGCGGGGGCAGGGCGGCCAAAAACATTCAGTACTTC
CASSGGRAAKNIQYF
>few|TRBV2|TRBD2|TRBJ2-1
TGTGCCAGCAGTGCGATAACCCTGGGACTAGCGGCCCACGAGAGCTCCTACAATGAGCAGTTCTTC
CASSAITLGLAAHESSYNEQFF
>few|TRBV13|-|TRBJ1-5
TGTGCCAGCAGCCTCCGCCGGGACGGTAGCAATCAGCCCCAGCATTTT
CASSLRRDGSNQPQHF
>few|TRBV27|-|TRBJ2-6
TGTGCCAGCAGACTTAGCTCTGGGGCCAACGTCCTGACTTTC
CASRLSSGANVLTF
>-|TRBV29-1|TRBD1|TRBJ1-4
TGCAGCGTTGAATCGGGACAGCGTGAAAAACTGTTTTTT
CSVESGQREKLFF
>few|TRBV7-9|-|TRBJ1-5
TGTGCCAGCAGCTTAGGGGACAAGAGCAATCAGCCCCAGCATTTT
CASSLGDKSNQPQHF
>-|TRBV7-3|TRBD1|TRBJ2-5
TGTGCCAGCAGCCCCAGAACGGGACAGGGCCAAGAGACCCAGTACTTC
CASSPRTGQGQETQYF
>-|TRBV9|-|TRBJ1-2
TGTGCCAGCAGCGTAGGGTTTGGCCAGGGCTATGGCTACACCTTC
CASSVGFGQGYGYTF
>few|TRBV19|-|TRBJ2-3
TGTGCCAGTCGGTATCAGGACGGACTGACAGATACGCAGTATTTT
CASRYQDGLTDTQYF
>-|TRBV7-2|-|TRBJ2-3
TGTGCCAGCAGCTTAGAAACGTCGGCCACAGATACGCAGTATTTT
CASSLETSATDTQYF
>few|TRBV28|-|TRBJ2-7
TGTGCCAGCAGTTTGGGGACCCCAATCTACGAGCAGTACTTC
CASSLGTPIYEQYF